The rows below give T cell receptor beta chains drawn from one sample of a study of T cell repertoires in ileal Crohn's disease. The data were produced by immunoSEQ multiplex PCR, yet TCRdb's version contains in-frame clones alone and is incomplete. The repertoire consists of about 62,000 clones, with 70% to 90% occurring once and the leading ten covering roughly 2%. What was sequenced was ileal tissue. The receptors originated from an adult with Crohn's disease. Each CDR3 is given with its conserved first and last residue. The D gene is left open where the match is weak. Not every row has a clone size; where given, it reads once, few, many or a size class.

CDR3 length: 17; D gene: -; J gene: TRBJ2-3; clone size: -; V gene: TRBV19; CDR3 protein: CASSMVGLRTNTDTQYF; CDR3 DNA: TGTGCCAGTAGTATGGTGGGTCTGAGGACTAACACAGATACGCAGTATTTT
CDR3 length: 16; D gene: TRBD1; J gene: TRBJ1-4; clone size: once; V gene: TRBV5-1; CDR3 protein: CASSLYPGQGNEKLFF; CDR3 DNA: TGCGCCAGCAGCTTGTATCCGGGACAGGGTAATGAAAAACTGTTTTTT
CDR3 length: 14; D gene: TRBD1; J gene: TRBJ2-1; clone size: -; V gene: TRBV9; CDR3 protein: CASSIEGALNEQFF; CDR3 DNA: TGTGCCAGCAGCATAGAGGGGGCTCTCAATGAGCAGTTCTTC
CDR3 length: 14; D gene: -; J gene: TRBJ1-5; clone size: -; V gene: TRBV18; CDR3 protein: CASSPTRGHQPQHF; CDR3 DNA: TGTGCCAGCTCACCGACTAGGGGACATCAGCCCCAGCATTTT
CDR3 length: 15; D gene: TRBD1; J gene: TRBJ1-1; clone size: -; V gene: TRBV18; CDR3 protein: CASSPKTGMNTEAFF; CDR3 DNA: TGTGCCAGCTCACCTAAGACAGGGATGAACACTGAAGCTTTCTTT
CDR3 length: 15; D gene: TRBD2; J gene: TRBJ2-1; clone size: once; V gene: TRBV5-4; CDR3 protein: CASSLAGGRYNEQFF; CDR3 DNA: TGTGCCAGCAGCTTGGCGGGGGGGCGTTACAATGAGCAGTTCTTC
CDR3 length: 16; D gene: -; J gene: TRBJ2-7; clone size: -; V gene: TRBV7-9; CDR3 protein: CASSLFPGTPFYEQYF; CDR3 DNA: TGTGCCAGCAGCTTATTTCCTGGGACACCCTTTTACGAGCAGTACTTC
CDR3 length: 17; D gene: TRBD2; J gene: TRBJ2-3; clone size: -; V gene: TRBV9; CDR3 protein: CASSAPLAGISTDTQYF; CDR3 DNA: TGTGCCAGCAGCGCTCCCTTAGCGGGGATTAGCACAGATACGCAGTATTTT
CDR3 length: 14; D gene: -; J gene: TRBJ1-1; clone size: -; V gene: TRBV7-2; CDR3 protein: CASSLVRRGTEAFF; CDR3 DNA: TGTGCCAGCAGCTTAGTAAGGAGGGGAACTGAAGCTTTCTTT
CDR3 length: 15; D gene: TRBD2; J gene: TRBJ2-2; clone size: -; V gene: TRBV15; CDR3 protein: CATSSTAGATGELFF; CDR3 DNA: TGTGCCACCAGCAGCACAGCGGGGGCAACCGGGGAGCTGTTTTTT
CDR3 length: 16; D gene: TRBD1; J gene: TRBJ1-3; clone size: -; V gene: TRBV7-2; CDR3 protein: CASSKGQSGSGNTIYF; CDR3 DNA: TGTGCCAGCAGCAAGGGACAGAGCGGGTCTGGAAACACCATATATTTT
CDR3 length: 15; D gene: -; J gene: TRBJ1-3; clone size: -; V gene: TRBV28; CDR3 protein: CASTLGDYSGNTIYF; CDR3 DNA: TGTGCCAGCACCCTCGGGGATTACTCTGGAAACACCATATATTTT
CDR3 length: 11; D gene: -; J gene: TRBJ1-2; clone size: few; V gene: TRBV28; CDR3 protein: CASSRENLDTF; CDR3 DNA: TGTGCCAGCAGTCGGGAGAACCTAGACACCTTC
CDR3 length: 13; D gene: -; J gene: TRBJ1-2; clone size: -; V gene: TRBV30; CDR3 protein: CAWSTRAGLGYTF; CDR3 DNA: TGTGCCTGGAGTACTCGGGCAGGGCTTGGCTACACCTTC
CDR3 length: 15; D gene: TRBD1; J gene: TRBJ1-5; clone size: -; V gene: TRBV6-5; CDR3 protein: CASSPDRVDNQPQHF; CDR3 DNA: TGTGCCAGCAGCCCGGACAGGGTAGACAATCAGCCCCAGCATTTT
CDR3 length: 17; D gene: -; J gene: TRBJ2-6; clone size: -; V gene: TRBV5-4; CDR3 protein: CASSTRLTASGANVLTF; CDR3 DNA: TGTGCCAGCAGCACCAGGTTGACAGCCTCTGGGGCCAACGTCCTGACTTTC
CDR3 length: 12; D gene: TRBD2; J gene: TRBJ2-1; clone size: -; V gene: TRBV5-1; CDR3 protein: CASSLSGGGRFF; CDR3 DNA: TGCGCCAGCAGCTTGTCTGGCGGGGGGAGGTTCTTC
CDR3 length: 16; D gene: TRBD2; J gene: TRBJ2-2; clone size: -; V gene: TRBV6-5; CDR3 protein: CASSYLLAGGTGELFF; CDR3 DNA: TGTGCCAGCAGTTACCTACTAGCGGGAGGCACCGGGGAGCTGTTTTTT
CDR3 length: 16; D gene: TRBD1; J gene: TRBJ2-5; clone size: few; V gene: TRBV4-1; CDR3 protein: CASSQGTGGAAETQYF; CDR3 DNA: TGCGCCAGCAGCCAAGGAACAGGGGGCGCCGCTGAGACCCAGTACTTC
CDR3 length: 15; D gene: -; J gene: TRBJ2-2; clone size: -; V gene: TRBV2; CDR3 protein: CASNLGGSYTGELFF; CDR3 DNA: TGTGCCAGCAACCTAGGGGGATCGTACACCGGGGAGCTGTTTTTT
CDR3 length: 16; D gene: -; J gene: TRBJ1-3; clone size: -; V gene: TRBV27; CDR3 protein: CASSSAGTISGNTIYF; CDR3 DNA: TGTGCCAGCAGTTCCGCAGGGACAATCTCTGGAAACACCATATATTTT
CDR3 length: 12; D gene: -; J gene: TRBJ2-7; clone size: -; V gene: TRBV5-4; CDR3 protein: CASSLNSYEQYF; CDR3 DNA: TGTGCCAGCAGCTTAAACAGCTACGAGCAGTACTTC
CDR3 length: 13; D gene: TRBD1; J gene: TRBJ2-3; clone size: -; V gene: TRBV28; CDR3 protein: CASSLTGVDTQYF; CDR3 DNA: TGTGCCAGCAGTCTGACAGGGGTAGATACGCAGTATTTT
CDR3 length: 12; D gene: -; J gene: TRBJ1-6; clone size: -; V gene: TRBV27; CDR3 protein: CASSIRYSPLHF; CDR3 DNA: TGTGCCAGCAGTATCCGTTATTCACCCCTCCACTTT
CDR3 length: 15; D gene: -; J gene: TRBJ2-2; clone size: -; V gene: TRBV19; CDR3 protein: CASRAGTRSSGELFF; CDR3 DNA: TGTGCCAGTAGGGCCGGGACACGCTCATCCGGGGAGCTGTTTTTT
CDR3 length: 13; D gene: -; J gene: TRBJ2-2; clone size: -; V gene: TRBV29-1; CDR3 protein: CSVRQGGTGELFF; CDR3 DNA: TGCAGCGTTAGGCAGGGCGGCACCGGGGAGCTGTTTTTT
CDR3 length: 14; D gene: TRBD1; J gene: TRBJ2-7; clone size: -; V gene: TRBV5-6; CDR3 protein: CASSLGQGHYEQYF; CDR3 DNA: TGTGCCAGCAGCTTGGGACAGGGCCACTACGAGCAGTACTTC
CDR3 length: 13; D gene: TRBD1; J gene: TRBJ1-2; clone size: few; V gene: TRBV7-9; CDR3 protein: CASRRDREYGYTF; CDR3 DNA: TGTGCCAGCAGACGAGACAGGGAATATGGCTACACCTTC
CDR3 length: 15; D gene: -; J gene: TRBJ1-6; clone size: -; V gene: TRBV9; CDR3 protein: CASSPRGAENSPLHF; CDR3 DNA: TGTGCCAGCAGCCCCAGGGGCGCGGAGAATTCACCCCTCCACTTT
CDR3 length: 13; D gene: TRBD1; J gene: TRBJ1-2; clone size: few; V gene: TRBV19; CDR3 protein: CASSPGQGYGYTF; CDR3 DNA: TGTGCCAGTAGTCCCGGACAGGGGTATGGCTACACCTTC
CDR3 length: 12; D gene: -; J gene: TRBJ1-1; clone size: few; V gene: TRBV11-2; CDR3 protein: CASSGLGTEAFF; CDR3 DNA: TGTGCCAGCAGCGGACTGGGCACTGAAGCTTTCTTT
CDR3 length: 15; D gene: TRBD1; J gene: TRBJ1-5; clone size: -; V gene: TRBV28; CDR3 protein: CASRGARQGYQPQHF; CDR3 DNA: TGTGCCAGCAGGGGAGCGCGACAGGGATATCAGCCCCAGCATTTT
CDR3 length: 16; D gene: -; J gene: TRBJ2-3; clone size: -; V gene: TRBV30; CDR3 protein: CAWSTLGGRRTDTQYF; CDR3 DNA: TGTGCCTGGAGTACCCTTGGGGGGAGGAGGACAGATACGCAGTATTTT
CDR3 length: 13; D gene: TRBD2; J gene: TRBJ2-1; clone size: once; V gene: TRBV28; CDR3 protein: CASKGTTSDEQFF; CDR3 DNA: TGTGCCAGCAAAGGAACCACTAGCGATGAGCAGTTCTTC
CDR3 length: 14; D gene: -; J gene: TRBJ1-2; clone size: -; V gene: TRBV30; CDR3 protein: CAWRAQGQRYGYTF; CDR3 DNA: TGTGCCTGGAGAGCACAGGGTCAGCGCTATGGCTACACCTTC
CDR3 length: 15; D gene: -; J gene: TRBJ2-3; clone size: -; V gene: TRBV19; CDR3 protein: CASSIGFTGTDTQYF; CDR3 DNA: TGTGCCAGTAGTATTGGTTTCACAGGAACAGATACGCAGTATTTT
CDR3 length: 14; D gene: -; J gene: TRBJ2-5; clone size: few; V gene: TRBV27; CDR3 protein: CASSLGAGQETQYF; CDR3 DNA: TGTGCCAGCAGTTTAGGGGCTGGGCAAGAGACCCAGTACTTC
CDR3 length: 15; D gene: -; J gene: TRBJ1-3; clone size: -; V gene: TRBV5-1; CDR3 protein: CASSLAGGSGNTIYF; CDR3 DNA: TGCGCCAGCAGCTTGGCCGGGGGGTCTGGAAACACCATATATTTT
CDR3 length: 16; D gene: TRBD1; J gene: TRBJ2-3; clone size: -; V gene: TRBV27; CDR3 protein: CASSLYQGAGTDTQYF; CDR3 DNA: TGTGCCAGCAGTTTATACCAGGGGGCGGGCACAGATACGCAGTATTTT
CDR3 length: 15; D gene: -; J gene: TRBJ2-2; clone size: -; V gene: TRBV19; CDR3 protein: CASSIAQANTGELFF; CDR3 DNA: TGTGCCAGTAGTATAGCACAAGCGAACACCGGGGAGCTGTTTTTT
CDR3 length: 12; D gene: -; J gene: TRBJ1-2; clone size: -; V gene: TRBV5-5; CDR3 protein: CASTTTLGGYTF; CDR3 DNA: TGTGCCAGCACCACTACCTTAGGTGGCTACACCTTC
CDR3 length: 15; D gene: -; J gene: TRBJ2-5; clone size: -; V gene: TRBV9; CDR3 protein: CASSVVSGFGETQYF; CDR3 DNA: TGTGCCAGCAGCGTAGTCTCCGGGTTTGGGGAGACCCAGTACTTC
CDR3 length: 18; D gene: -; J gene: TRBJ1-2; clone size: -; V gene: TRBV4-3; CDR3 protein: CASSPTRRITETRYGYTF; CDR3 DNA: TGCGCCAGCAGCCCGACGAGGCGGATAACCGAGACGAGATATGGCTACACCTTC
CDR3 length: 15; D gene: -; J gene: TRBJ2-5; clone size: -; V gene: TRBV28; CDR3 protein: CASSWGDRPRGTQYF; CDR3 DNA: TGTGCCAGCAGCTGGGGCGACAGGCCAAGGGGGACCCAGTACTTC
CDR3 length: 17; D gene: TRBD1; J gene: TRBJ1-1; clone size: -; V gene: TRBV27; CDR3 protein: CASSLLSRGFLNTEAFF; CDR3 DNA: TGTGCCAGCAGTTTATTAAGCAGGGGGTTTTTGAACACTGAAGCTTTCTTT
CDR3 length: 14; D gene: -; J gene: TRBJ1-2; clone size: -; V gene: TRBV7-2; CDR3 protein: CASSLVGRDYGYTF; CDR3 DNA: TGTGCCAGCAGCTTAGTGGGCAGAGACTATGGCTACACCTTC
CDR3 length: 15; D gene: TRBD1; J gene: TRBJ1-3; clone size: -; V gene: TRBV2; CDR3 protein: CASSLGQGPGNTIYF; CDR3 DNA: TGTGCCAGCAGTCTGGGACAGGGGCCCGGAAACACCATATATTTT
CDR3 length: 13; D gene: -; J gene: TRBJ1-4; clone size: -; V gene: TRBV4-2; CDR3 protein: CASSQAPVEKLFF; CDR3 DNA: TGTGCCAGCAGCCAGGCTCCAGTGGAAAAACTGTTTTTT
CDR3 length: 15; D gene: TRBD2; J gene: TRBJ2-5; clone size: -; V gene: TRBV6-1; CDR3 protein: CASSEPGLALETQYF; CDR3 DNA: TGTGCCAGCAGTGAACCGGGACTAGCCTTGGAGACCCAGTACTTC
CDR3 length: 16; D gene: -; J gene: TRBJ2-6; clone size: -; V gene: TRBV5-1; CDR3 protein: CASSLAGAAGANVLTF; CDR3 DNA: TGCGCCAGCAGCTTGGCAGGGGCTGCTGGGGCCAACGTCCTGACTTTC
CDR3 length: 15; D gene: TRBD2; J gene: TRBJ2-1; clone size: -; V gene: TRBV2; CDR3 protein: CASRPLAGDLNEQFF; CDR3 DNA: TGTGCCAGCAGACCTCTCGCGGGAGACCTCAATGAGCAGTTCTTC
CDR3 length: 13; D gene: -; J gene: TRBJ1-2; clone size: -; V gene: TRBV27; CDR3 protein: CASGRGTNYGYTF; CDR3 DNA: TGTGCCAGTGGGCGGGGGACTAACTATGGCTACACCTTC
CDR3 length: 13; D gene: -; J gene: TRBJ1-4; clone size: -; V gene: TRBV2; CDR3 protein: CASIYEVNEKLFF; CDR3 DNA: TGTGCCAGCATTTATGAGGTTAATGAAAAACTGTTTTTT
CDR3 length: 17; D gene: TRBD1; J gene: TRBJ1-2; clone size: -; V gene: TRBV5-6; CDR3 protein: CASSLAGQGLANYGYTF; CDR3 DNA: TGTGCCAGCAGCTTGGCGGGACAGGGGCTAGCTAACTATGGCTACACCTTC
CDR3 length: 13; D gene: -; J gene: TRBJ2-7; clone size: -; V gene: TRBV30; CDR3 protein: CAWRGARIGEQYF; CDR3 DNA: TGTGCCTGGAGGGGGGCGCGGATCGGCGAGCAGTACTTC